This T cell receptor (beta chain) was identified during a study of blood T cell repertoires in COVID-19. Looking at the study overall: From the United States, Italy and Spain came samples of acute and convalescent COVID-19. The cDNA or gDNA used as material had been derived from T cells, B-cell-depleted T cells, or PBMCs.

In the original analysis: How many nucleated cells were present was estimated from reference gene primer amplification. The data were produced by immunoSEQ multiplex PCR, yet TCRdb's version contains in-frame clones alone and is incomplete. Clonal size and the V and J genes are those of that table, whereas D and trimming came from the DNA. The sample records some 110,000 clones, about nine tenths being singletons. This clone was counted a single time. The V gene's germline CDR1 is SNHLY and CDR2 FYNNEI. V lost 4 bases, J lost 3 bases, and 10 bases lay in between. This CDR3 is built from 14 residues. V is TRBV2 and J is TRBJ1-5; possible D gene TRBD1, 6 bases. The receptor comes from a human donor with active COVID-19. The donor label of this sample is uncertain. What was sequenced was peripheral blood. CDR3 loop: CASSAQGTNQPQHF. The CDR3 nucleotides are TGTGCCAGCAGTGCACAGGGTACCAATCAGCCCCAGCATTTT. The variable domain in full, with the rest retrieved from reference TRBV2 and TRBJ1-5, is EPEVTQTPSHQVTQMGQEVILRCVPISNHLYFYWYRQILGQKVEFLVSFYNNEISEKSEIFDDQFSVERPDGSNFTLKIRSTKLEDSAMYFCASSAQGTNQPQHFGDGTRLSIL.